This TCR beta chain was documented in a study of T cell responses to AZD1222 COVID-19 vaccine. As for the study in general: Samples with a second dose at about 4 or about 12 weeks were pooled together. Study-level findings and limits: The sample set comprised mostly white British donors with more females, and clonal diversity was possibly underestimated. A rise in Spike-specific TCR breadth and depth followed two AZD1222 doses.

Germline V gives CDR1 SGHKS, CDR2 YYEKEE (reference sequence). CDR3 length equals 14 residues. The germline V and J ends were trimmed by 4 bases and 0 bases, with 11 bases remaining between them. Comments on this clone: Its antigen is currently unknown.

TCRdb keeps only in-frame clones here, not all; method: immunoSEQ multiplex PCR. Of fewer than 150,000 clones listed, roughly 88% were seen once; the top ten hold 7.5% to 8%. The sequence was obtained from an adult in good health. The source was peripheral blood, collected on day 0 of AZD1222 vaccination. The rearrangement uses TRBV5-5 and TRBJ2-7; D might be TRBD1 (7 bases). This CDR3 reads CASSRGDSSYEQYF. The CDR3 DNA sequence: TGTGCCAGCAGCAGGGGGGACAGCTCCTACGAGCAGTACTTC.